The sequence of this TCR beta chain was determined in a study of blood T cell repertoires in COVID-19. Turning to the study itself: Acute and convalescent COVID-19 samples came from the United States, Italy and Spain. The analysed material was cDNA or gDNA that came from T cells, B-cell-depleted T cells, or PBMCs.

This clone was counted once. CDR1 LNHDA and CDR2 SQIVND come from the germline V gene (reference sequence). V lost 5 bases to trimming and J lost 6 bases, with 16 bases between them. The CDR3 has 14 amino acids. Methods used by the authors: Reference gene primers were amplified, and this amplification served to estimate nucleated cell counts. Measured with immunoSEQ multiplex PCR; TCRdb has only the in-frame clones, and not every one. V and J calls and clone size are given by that table; D and trimming were obtained from the DNA. In the table there are some 99,000 clones, around 75% of which are singletons.

This sequence joins TRBV19 and TRBJ1-2, with D tentatively TRBD1 (6 bases). This sequence originates from a man between 65 and 80 years old with acute or convalescent COVID-19. The sequenced sample was peripheral blood. The CDR3 nucleotides read TGTGCCAGTAGTCTGACAGGACCTGGTAATGGCTACACCTTC. It translates to CASSLTGPGNGYTF.